One TCR beta chain is described in this entry. The antigen is unknown. It was with 60 Vbeta and 13 Jbeta primers that the PCR ran. The protocol was immunoSEQ multiplex PCR, while the TCRdb copy is restricted to in-frame clones and leaves out a portion. In total, the table holds about 160,000 clones. The germline gives CDR1 SSHAT, CDR2 FNYEAQ (reference sequence). CDR3 length equals 13 residues. The V gene end was trimmed by 5 bases and the J gene end by 14 bases; junction bases not matched to a gene: 10. The sample is drawn from a study of cytomegalovirus exposure and HLA in healthy donors. Whole-study findings and limits: The authors later linked a missense DCLRE1C variant to TCR beta V- and J-gene trimming. A later analysis reportedly found fewer N-insertions in an Asian-associated ancestry cluster than the approximately 700-donor mean. The classifier reportedly diagnosed cytomegalovirus status with high specificity and sensitivity.

The receptor comes from a woman aged 60-75 years in good health and CMV-seronegative. The chain carries TRBV7-7 and TRBJ2-1; the match to TRBD2 covers 9 bases. Sample: PBMCs. Here the CDR3 DNA reads TGTGCCAGCAGCCTTCGCCGAGGCGGGAGGGAGTTCTTC. Residues: CASSLRRGGREFF.